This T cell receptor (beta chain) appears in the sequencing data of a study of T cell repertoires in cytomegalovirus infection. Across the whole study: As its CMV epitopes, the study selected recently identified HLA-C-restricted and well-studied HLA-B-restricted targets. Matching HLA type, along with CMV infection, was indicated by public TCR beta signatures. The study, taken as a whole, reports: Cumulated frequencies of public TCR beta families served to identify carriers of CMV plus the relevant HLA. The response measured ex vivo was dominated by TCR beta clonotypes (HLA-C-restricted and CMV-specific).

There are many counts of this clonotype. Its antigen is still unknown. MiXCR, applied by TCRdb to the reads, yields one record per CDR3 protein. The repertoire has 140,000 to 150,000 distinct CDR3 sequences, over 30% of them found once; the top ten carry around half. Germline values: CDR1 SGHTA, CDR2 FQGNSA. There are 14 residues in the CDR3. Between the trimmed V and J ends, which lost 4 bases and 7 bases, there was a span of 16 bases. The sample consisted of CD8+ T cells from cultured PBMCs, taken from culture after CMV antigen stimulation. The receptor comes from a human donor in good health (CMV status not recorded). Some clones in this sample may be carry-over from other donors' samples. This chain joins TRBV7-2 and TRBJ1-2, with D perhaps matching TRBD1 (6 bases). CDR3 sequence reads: CASSSDGGPSGYTF. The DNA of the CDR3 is TGTGCCAGCAGCTCCGACGGGGGCCCCTCTGGCTACACCTTC.